The present TCR beta chain was sequenced within a study of low-dose radiotherapy and immunotherapy resistance in tumors. First-strand cDNA relied on TRAV- and TRBV-specific primers spanning alpha and beta chains. It was with a constant-region primer and a V-primer adapter that TCRs were amplified over roughly 20 PCR cycles. After the mRNA was isolated, it was amplified using in vitro transcription. MiXCR, run by TCRdb on the reads, gives a single entry per CDR3 protein. Among around 14,000 distinct CDR3 sequences listed, roughly 52% were seen once. Trimming cost V 4 bases and J 5 bases; bases outside gene matches: 8. Germline V gene data show CDR1 as SGHVS and CDR2 as FNYEAQ. The CDR3 is 15 residues long.

This TCR was sampled from a human donor with advanced metastatic prostate, ovarian, gallbladder or colorectal cancer (not recorded which). This table probably holds off-target reads from a library built for another chain. The chain joins TRBV7-6 to TRBJ2-5; 9 nucleotides align to TRBD1. The CDR3, as DNA: TGTGCCAGCAGCTGGCCGGGACAGGGTCAGGAGACCCAGTACTTC. This encodes CASSWPGQGQETQYF.